This entry lists 5 T cell receptor beta chains sequenced from one sample in a study of molecular identifiers for immune sequencing clone quantification. TCRdb re-called the PCR reads with MiXCR, one entry per CDR3 protein. The sample records around 320,000 distinct CDR3 sequences, about 22% being singletons. The sample comprised naive CD8+ T cells from blood, with Jurkat cell RNA spiked in. The subset denotes: FACS-sorted CD8+CD4-CCR7+CD45RA+ naive T cells. The receptors originated from a human donor in good health. Some libraries in this study had Jurkat cell RNA spiked in.

Many counts were recorded for this clonotype. This chain joins TRBV6-5 and TRBJ2-6; no clear D. V lost 2 bases and J lost 3, with 8 bases in between. The CDR3 has 15 residues. Germline CDR1 reads MNHEY; CDR2 reads SVGAGI. This chain's CDR3 is CASSYGLGGANVLTF. The CDR3 bases are TGTGCCAGCAGTTACGGTTTGGGTGGGGCCAACGTCCTGACTTTC.

This clonotype occurred once. The genes are TRBV19 and TRBJ2-7; D tentatively reads TRBD1 or TRBD2 (5 bases each). This CDR3 contains 15 residues. Trimming shortened V by 3 bases and J by 0 bases, and 12 bases separated the two germline ends. Germline CDR1 and CDR2: LNHDA and SQIVND (reference sequence). The CDR3 reads CASSIGAYSSYEQYF. The CDR3 coding sequence is TGTGCCAGTAGTATCGGGGCATACTCCTCCTACGAGCAGTACTTC.

The table lists this clonotype with many counts. The chain joins TRBV5-1 to TRBJ2-4; no reliable D call. The CDR3 length is 15 residues. The germline gives CDR1 SGHRS, CDR2 YFSETQ. V was clipped by 5 bases and J by 6 bases, with 18 bases between them. The CDR3 coding sequence is TGCGCCAGCAGAGACTCCGAAAGCTCGGGAAACATTCAGTACTTC. Translating gives CASRDSESSGNIQYF.

The rearrangement joins TRBV13 to TRBJ2-2, with D possibly matching TRBD2 (6 bases). V gave up 10 bases and J gave up 4 bases, with 13 bases separating them. This CDR3 region has 13 residues. Per the germline V gene, CDR1 is PRHDT and CDR2 is FYEKMQ (reference sequence). CDR3 residues: CAIRLDATGELFF. CDR3 DNA sequence: TGTGCCATTCGACTAGATGCCACCGGGGAGCTGTTTTTT.

This clonotype was seen a handful of times. This chain links TRBV20-1 with TRBJ2-7; no reliable D call. V was pared by 7 bases and J by 0 bases, with 13 bases between. CDR1 and CDR2 from the germline V gene are DFQATT and SNEGSKA (reference sequence). The length of the CDR3 is 13 residues. The CDR3 loop is CSVNPRSSYEQYF. The CDR3 coding sequence is TGCAGTGTCAATCCCAGGAGCTCCTACGAGCAGTACTTC.